This is a list of T cell receptor beta chains from one sample in a study of T-cell memory formation after mild COVID-19. TCRdb reanalysed the 5' RACE reads using MiXCR and keeps one entry per CDR3 protein. The table includes 200,000 or so distinct CDR3 sequences, over 9% detected once. Sequencing input: PBMCs or a T cell subset sorted from them (not recorded which). Receptor source: a man younger than 30 who had mild COVID-19 (a few samples of this study predate the infection). Cell type and time point are not known. CDR3s include the opening cysteine and the closing phenylalanine or tryptophan. The D gene is left open where the match is weak. Some rows have no size entry. The others give once, few or many, or a class for an expanded clone.

cdr3_nt: TGCGCCAGCAGCTTGTCCCCAGGGGACGGCAATGAGCAGTTCTTC; cdr3_aa: CASSLSPGDGNEQFF; clone_size: few; v_call: TRBV5-1; cdr3_length: 15; j_call: TRBJ2-1; d_call: -
cdr3_nt: TGTGCCACCAGCAGAGACCGGACACAAGAGACCCAGTACTTC; cdr3_aa: CATSRDRTQETQYF; clone_size: -; v_call: TRBV15; cdr3_length: 14; j_call: TRBJ2-5; d_call: -
cdr3_nt: TGTGCCAGCAGCCAAGGGCAACAGGGGGGAAACACCATATATTTT; cdr3_aa: CASSQGQQGGNTIYF; clone_size: -; v_call: TRBV4-2; cdr3_length: 15; j_call: TRBJ1-3; d_call: TRBD1
cdr3_nt: TGTGCCAGCAGTGACAGGACAGCCATCTCACCCCTCCACTTT; cdr3_aa: CASSDRTAISPLHF; clone_size: few; v_call: TRBV2; cdr3_length: 14; j_call: TRBJ1-6; d_call: -
cdr3_nt: TGTGCCAGCAGTTTCTCGAGGAGAGCCTACAATGAGCAGTTCTTC; cdr3_aa: CASSFSRRAYNEQFF; clone_size: few; v_call: TRBV6-2/TRBV6-3; cdr3_length: 15; j_call: TRBJ2-1; d_call: -
cdr3_nt: TGTGCCAGCAGCCTACCGGGGGTACCCTATGGCTACACCTTC; cdr3_aa: CASSLPGVPYGYTF; clone_size: -; v_call: TRBV3-1; cdr3_length: 14; j_call: TRBJ1-2; d_call: -
cdr3_nt: TGTGCCAGCAGTTCCCAGGACAGCGAGCAGTTCTTC; cdr3_aa: CASSSQDSEQFF; clone_size: few; v_call: TRBV6-2/TRBV6-3; cdr3_length: 12; j_call: TRBJ2-1; d_call: -
cdr3_nt: TGTGCCAGCAGTTTTAACAGGGGGAACACTGAAGCTTTCTTT; cdr3_aa: CASSFNRGNTEAFF; clone_size: few; v_call: TRBV12-3/TRBV12-4; cdr3_length: 14; j_call: TRBJ1-1; d_call: TRBD1
cdr3_nt: TGTGCCAGCACTCCCCGGGGGAACACTGAAGCTTTCTTT; cdr3_aa: CASTPRGNTEAFF; clone_size: -; v_call: TRBV6-6; cdr3_length: 13; j_call: TRBJ1-1; d_call: -
cdr3_nt: TGTGCCAGCAACCAAGCGGGGCTTACCGGGGAGCTGTTTTTT; cdr3_aa: CASNQAGLTGELFF; clone_size: few; v_call: TRBV27; cdr3_length: 14; j_call: TRBJ2-2; d_call: TRBD2
cdr3_nt: TGTGCCATCAGTGAGACAGGGCGCTCTGGAAACACCATATATTTT; cdr3_aa: CAISETGRSGNTIYF; clone_size: few; v_call: TRBV10-3; cdr3_length: 15; j_call: TRBJ1-3; d_call: -
cdr3_nt: TGTGCCAGCAGTGAAGTATTGACAATCTACAATGAGCAGTTCTTC; cdr3_aa: CASSEVLTIYNEQFF; clone_size: -; v_call: TRBV2; cdr3_length: 15; j_call: TRBJ2-1; d_call: -
cdr3_nt: TGTGCCAGCAGCTCTAGGGGCAGGAACACTGAAGCTTTCTTT; cdr3_aa: CASSSRGRNTEAFF; clone_size: -; v_call: TRBV7-9; cdr3_length: 14; j_call: TRBJ1-1; d_call: -
cdr3_nt: TGTGCCAGCAGTGAAGCAGGGGGTCCCCCCTTCGAGCAGTACTTC; cdr3_aa: CASSEAGGPPFEQYF; clone_size: few; v_call: TRBV2; cdr3_length: 15; j_call: TRBJ2-7; d_call: -
cdr3_nt: TGTGCCACCAGTGATTTGCGGGGGGGCACAGATACGCAGTATTTT; cdr3_aa: CATSDLRGGTDTQYF; clone_size: -; v_call: TRBV24-1; cdr3_length: 15; j_call: TRBJ2-3; d_call: TRBD2
cdr3_nt: TGTGCCAGCAGGAAAGCGGGGGGATCGGACATTCAGTACTTC; cdr3_aa: CASRKAGGSDIQYF; clone_size: -; v_call: TRBV28; cdr3_length: 14; j_call: TRBJ2-4; d_call: TRBD2
cdr3_nt: TGCGCCAGCAGCCAAGGGACCGATTATGGCTACACCTTC; cdr3_aa: CASSQGTDYGYTF; clone_size: few; v_call: TRBV5-1; cdr3_length: 13; j_call: TRBJ1-2; d_call: -
cdr3_nt: TGCGCCAGCAGCCAAGTGAATGGGGATTACGAGCAGTACTTC; cdr3_aa: CASSQVNGDYEQYF; clone_size: many; v_call: TRBV4-3; cdr3_length: 14; j_call: TRBJ2-7; d_call: -
cdr3_nt: TGTGCCAGCAGCTTCCGTGACAGGGACGTTCAGCCCCAGCATTTT; cdr3_aa: CASSFRDRDVQPQHF; clone_size: -; v_call: TRBV5-6; cdr3_length: 15; j_call: TRBJ1-5; d_call: TRBD1
cdr3_nt: TGTGCCAGCTCACCACGGGACAGGGCAACAAATACGCAGTATTTT; cdr3_aa: CASSPRDRATNTQYF; clone_size: few; v_call: TRBV18; cdr3_length: 15; j_call: TRBJ2-3; d_call: TRBD1
cdr3_nt: TGCGCCAGCAGCTTCGACGACCCTTTGAATAACATTCAGTACTTC; cdr3_aa: CASSFDDPLNNIQYF; clone_size: -; v_call: TRBV5-1; cdr3_length: 15; j_call: TRBJ2-4; d_call: -
cdr3_nt: TGCGCCAGCAGCCAAGAAGCCAGGCTTCAAGAGACCCAGTACTTC; cdr3_aa: CASSQEARLQETQYF; clone_size: -; v_call: TRBV4-1; cdr3_length: 15; j_call: TRBJ2-5; d_call: -
cdr3_nt: TGTGCCAGCAGCCCACCAGGGTACAATGAGCAGTTCTTC; cdr3_aa: CASSPPGYNEQFF; clone_size: many; v_call: TRBV7-2; cdr3_length: 13; j_call: TRBJ2-1; d_call: -